Detailed here is one TCR beta chain. This clone's antigen is unknown. No much larger clone is present one base from it, and per-base qualities are unavailable. The immunoSEQ Assay was used to sequence TCRbeta CDR3 regions. After extraction, genomic DNA underwent amplification by bias-controlled multiplex PCR, followed by high-throughput sequencing. Per the authors' processing: To quantify the absolute abundance of each unique TCRbeta CDR3 region, sequences were collapsed and filtered. T cell fraction was estimated by normalization of TCRbeta template counts to usable DNA, with usable DNA being measured through amplification of reference genes present in all nucleated cells. Repertoire TCRs were annotated as SARS-CoV-2-specific when V gene, CDR3 amino acid sequence and J gene were exactly matched to a known reactive TCR set. The reference SARS-CoV-2 TCR set was derived from MIRA and filtered for enrichment in COVID-19-positive ImmuneCODE repertoires, a step that removed public or cross-reactive TCRs. Based on the MIRA antigens, annotated TCRs were further analysed at the level of specific ORF or position within ORF. Depth was the summed frequency of annotated unique rearrangements, while breadth was defined as annotated unique rearrangements over total unique productive rearrangements. TCR breadth was compared between groups using two-sided Wilcoxon rank-sum tests. Entries here come from immuneACCESS through TCRdb and include only in-frame sequences with V and J called. Some clones fail to appear in such tables; in the studies checked, an unresolved V gene covers under half of the shortfall, and the cause of the remainder is unknown. D and trimming were read from the DNA, whereas the V and J calls and clone size are those reported in that table. The sample has some 300,000 clones on record, 86% of them singletons. The ten biggest clones cover 1.9% of the sample.

Taken from the germline V gene, the CDR1 and CDR2 loops are ENHRY and SYGVKD. Its CDR3 holds 16 amino acids, cysteine through phenylalanine. The sequence is cut down to CDR3 DNA, 48 bases in frame from base 1. V is pared back by 2 bases and J by 0 bases, with 8 bases lying between the germline termini. Explained via the paper, the treatment or condition label denotes: over 15 received Ad26.COV2.S at low or high dose, single or two shots; 5 received placebo; per-sample allocation not given. For vaccine and placebo recipients, repertoires were sequenced using samples collected on day 63 after the first injection. Between 29 July and 7 August 2020, Cohort 1b enrolled about two dozen adults aged 18-55 years at one site in Boston, USA. As a vaccine, Ad26.COV2.S was a replication-incompetent adenovirus type 26 vector that expressed a prefusion-stabilized SARS-CoV-2 spike protein derived from the original Wuhan strain.

This specimen belongs to a study of Ad26.COV2.S vaccination and SARS-CoV-2 variants (dated by TCRdb to the early 2020s). Context from the whole study: Donors in the vaccine arm were drawn from COV1001, a phase I-IIa trial of Ad26.COV2.S in healthy adults that was multicentre, randomized, double-blind and placebo-controlled. Trial participants were randomized into five groups of five, in which low-dose or high-dose Ad26.COV2.S was given once or twice, or placebo was given on both occasions. Blinding of investigators to trial group allocation was maintained during experiments and outcome assessment. TCRbeta repertoire sequencing served as the tool for gauging how specific and how broad the SARS-CoV-2-reactive T cell receptors were following Ad26.COV2.S vaccination. Ad26.COV2.S was administered intramuscularly at 5 x 10^10 or 1 x 10^11 viral particles, either as a single shot or as two shots given 56 days apart. The TCR-sequenced set comprised around 32 samples: approximately 19 Ad26.COV2.S vaccine recipients, 5 placebo recipients and 8 SARS-CoV-2 convalescent individuals.

What the work shows at the level of the full study, not this receptor alone: Substantial breadth of spike-specific CD8+ and CD4+ T cell responses was reported after vaccination. Higher spike-specific TCR breadth was observed in Ad26.COV2.S recipients than in placebo recipients (P = 0.0014). The study was not powered to compare responses between vaccine doses or regimens. The authors noted that total T cell responses may have been underestimated by the TCR breadth and depth analyses. Non-spike TCR breadth was comparable between vaccine and placebo recipients, consistent with the vaccine containing only spike.

The origin of this receptor is a person between 18 and 60 years old who received the Ad26.COV2.S COVID-19 vaccine or a placebo. The sequence is built from TRBV10-3 and TRBJ1-6; too little of a D gene remains to name it. Sequencing used peripheral blood, obtained in a trial of Ad26.COV2.S vaccine versus placebo. The nucleotides read TGTGCCATCAGTGAGGCCACCCGCTCCTATAATTCACCCCTCCACTTT. Its protein is CAISEATRSYNSPLHF.